This TCR beta chain was identified in a study of T-cell reconstitution after alpha-beta-depleted transplantation in children. Study-level points and caveats: T-cell numbers and diversity one year post-transplant derived largely from freshly generated T cells.

TCRbeta library construction was performed incorporating unique molecular identifiers. TCRdb processed the PCR reads anew with MiXCR; each CDR3 protein has one entry. The repertoire holds 200,000 to 250,000 distinct CDR3 sequences, with under 9.5% as singletons. On this clonotype: Its antigen remains unidentified.

CDR1 is DFQATT and CDR2 is SNEGSKA in the germline V gene (reference sequence). V lost 6 bases to trimming and J lost 8 bases, with 19 bases between them. The length of the CDR3 is 13 residues. The chain links TRBV20-1 to TRBJ1-2, with D possibly TRBD1 on 6 matching bases. Sequences were derived from PBMCs, mostly from graft donor cells, sampled 180 days after TCRalphabeta/CD19-depleted stem cell transplant. The sequence derives from a male patient aged 10 to 17 who had a stem cell transplant for acute lymphoblastic leukemia, so the T cells may come from the graft donor. The CDR3 loop is CSARGWGASGYTF. The DNA of the CDR3 is TGCAGTGCCCGAGGTTGGGGGGCGAGCGGCTACACCTTC.